One sample yielded the 14 T cell receptor beta chains listed below, sequenced in a study of blood T cell repertoires in COVID-19 (dated by TCRdb to the early 2020s). The library was generated by the immunoSEQ multiplex PCR assay. In TCRdb, the immuneACCESS table is reduced to in-frame sequences with V and J assigned. These tables do not hold every clone; where another copy was compared, an unresolved V gene accounts for under half, and the others remain unexplained. The sample table holds over 200,000 clones, of which roughly 90% were seen once. Of the sample, about 15% falls within the top ten clones. What was sequenced was PBMCs or T cells enriched from blood (not recorded which). Source of these receptors: a man aged 25 to 40 who had been exposed to COVID-19.

This clone was detected many times. The chain recombines TRBV10-3 with TRBJ2-3, with TRBD1 matching over 8 bases. The CDR3 runs 14 residues. Germline-derived CDR1 and CDR2 are ENHRY and SYGVKD. Trimming cost V 0 bases and J 7 bases; bases outside gene matches: 3. As DNA, the CDR3 is TGTGCCATCAGTGAGTCTGACAGGGGACATACGCAGTATTTT. This sequence encodes CAISESDRGHTQYF.

The chain recombines TRBV11-2 with TRBJ2-5; 16 bases agree with TRBD2. Germline CDR1 and CDR2: SGHAT and FQNNGV. This CDR3 contains 17 residues. The J segment lost 5 bases and the V segment lost 1 base, leaving 4 bases of the junction unmatched. This CDR3 reads CASSLVGTSGGAETQYF. CDR3 coding DNA: TGTGCCAGCAGCTTAGTCGGGACTAGCGGGGGGGCGGAGACCCAGTACTTC. Combining the CDR3 with reference TRBV11-2 and TRBJ2-5 gives the whole variable domain EAGVAQSPRYKIIEKRQSVAFWCNPISGHATLYWYQQILGQGPKLLIQFQNNGVVDDSQLPKDRFSAERLKGVDSTLKIQPAKLEDSAVYLCASSLVGTSGGAETQYFGPGTRLLVL.

This chain links TRBV5-4 with TRBJ1-1; 7 bases are shared with TRBD1. V lost 0 bases and J lost 6; bases outside the gene matches: 5. The CDR3 extends over 14 amino acids. CDR1 is SGHNT, CDR2 YYREEE, per germline (reference sequence). CDR3 residues: CASSLGQGLAEAFF. The CDR3 DNA reads as TGTGCCAGCAGCTTGGGACAGGGTTTGGCTGAAGCTTTCTTT.

The chain is built from TRBV3-1 (or the pseudogene TRBV3-2) and TRBJ2-1; D unresolved. V lost 1 base and J lost 3, with 10 bases in between. Germline V gene lookup returns CDR1 LGHDT and CDR2 YNNKEL (reference sequence). The CDR3 has 15 amino acids. CDR3 DNA: TGTGCCAGCAGCCAAGCGGGTTTCTTCTACAATGAGCAGTTCTTC. Residues: CASSQAGFFYNEQFF.

V and J are TRBV5-1 and TRBJ2-5, with 9 bases matching TRBD1. CDR3 length equals 17 residues. The germline V gene encodes CDR1 SGHRS and CDR2 YFSETQ. The V segment lost 1 base and the J segment 5 bases; nucleotides outside the gene matches: 12. CDR3 sequence (DNA): TGCGCCAGCAGCTTGAAAAGGGACAGGGTTGATAAGGAGACCCAGTACTTC. Its protein is CASSLKRDRVDKETQYF. Full variable domain (rest looked up from reference TRBV5-1 and TRBJ2-5): KAGVTQTPRYLIKTRGQQVTLSCSPISGHRSVSWYQQTPGQGLQFLFEYFSETQRNKGNFPGRFSGRQFSNSRSEMNVSTLELGDSALYLCASSLKRDRVDKETQYFGPGTRLLVL.

The chain couples TRBV4-3 to TRBJ1-1; 7 bases agree with TRBD1. Germline CDR1 reads LGHNA; CDR2 reads YSLEER. V gave up 0 bases and J gave up 4 bases; unmatched junction bases: 8. CDR3 length: 16 amino acids. CDR3 in DNA: TGCGCCAGCAGCCAAGATCTCGGGACAGTGGTCACTGAAGCTTTCTTT. Translation gives CASSQDLGTVVTEAFF.

The chain joins TRBV7-2 to TRBJ2-7, with 12 bases matching TRBD2. In germline, CDR1 is SGHTA, CDR2 FQGNSA. The CDR3 sequence is 16 residues long. Trimming took 5 bases from V and 7 from J; bases not matched to a gene: 12. CDR3 residues: CASSPRLAGAQGEQYF. CDR3 coding DNA: TGTGCCAGCAGCCCCCGACTAGCGGGGGCCCAGGGGGAGCAGTACTTC.

This clone was recorded once. The genes are TRBV4-3 and TRBJ2-3; perhaps TRBD1 as D (6 bases). The germline gives CDR1 LGHNA, CDR2 YSLEER. This CDR3 spans 20 amino acids. The germline V and J ends were trimmed by 3 bases and 2 bases, with 27 bases remaining between them. The chain's CDR3 is CASSHRKFLNRVAITDTQYF. For the CDR3, the DNA is TGCGCCAGCAGCCACCGGAAATTTCTAAACAGGGTAGCGATCACAGATACGCAGTATTTT.

V gene TRBV6-5 combines with J gene TRBJ1-1; possible D gene TRBD1, 6 bases. Germline V gives CDR1 MNHEY, CDR2 SVGAGI. V lost 0 bases to trimming and J lost 0 bases, with 11 bases between them. The CDR3 sequence is 16 residues long. The CDR3 DNA reads as TGTGCCAGCAGTTACTCCCCACAGGGTATGAACACTGAAGCTTTCTTT. It specifies CASSYSPQGMNTEAFF.

The CDR3 here is CASSPRGTGVSPLHF. Written as DNA, the CDR3 is TGTGCCAGCAGCCCTCGTGGGACAGGGGTTTCACCCCTCCACTTT. The rearrangement uses TRBV27 and TRBJ1-6, with 10 bases that match TRBD1. The CDR3 extends over 15 amino acids. Germline V gene sequence: CDR1 MNHEY, CDR2 SMNVEV (reference sequence). V lost 6 bases to trimming and J lost 9 bases; unmatched junction nucleotides: 8.

The V gene is TRBV27, the J gene TRBJ1-4; 7 positions agree with TRBD1. J was trimmed by 7 bases and V by 0 bases; bases with no gene match: 5. Germline V CDR1 and CDR2: MNHEY, SMNVEV (reference sequence). The CDR3 has 15 residues. The CDR3 DNA sequence: TGTGCCAGCAGTTTATCGCGACAGGGTGGTGAAAAACTGTTTTTT. Translating it yields CASSLSRQGGEKLFF.

This clone occurred a few times. V usage is TRBV5-8 and J usage is TRBJ2-2; 8 nucleotides match TRBD2. The V segment lost 2 bases and the J segment 2 bases; nucleotides outside the gene matches: 8. This CDR3 contains 17 residues. Germline CDR1 SGHTS, CDR2 YDEGEE. CDR3 loop: CASSFPLSGVNTGELFF. Here the CDR3 DNA reads TGTGCCAGCAGCTTTCCTCTTAGCGGGGTTAACACCGGGGAGCTGTTTTTT.

This CDR3 is CSVGPRGHSGVADTQYF. CDR3 DNA: TGCAGCGTTGGGCCAAGAGGACACAGTGGTGTGGCAGATACGCAGTATTTT. The V call is TRBV29-1, the J call TRBJ2-3, with TRBD1 as a possible D gene (5 bases). Germline CDR1 and CDR2: SQVTM and ANQGSEA. Trimming left V 4 bases short and J 4 bases short, with 24 bases between. This CDR3 has 17 residues.

Only a few counts were recorded for this clone. This chain connects TRBV7-9 to TRBJ1-1; 8 bases match TRBD1. The CDR3 is made up of 16 amino acids. J was trimmed by 7 bases and V by 1 base; bases with no gene match: 11. Per germline, CDR1 SEHNR and CDR2 FQNEAQ (reference sequence). The CDR3 region is CASSLGQGLRDLEAFF. CDR3 nucleotide sequence: TGTGCCAGCAGCTTAGGACAGGGGCTAAGGGATCTTGAAGCTTTCTTT. The entire variable domain, with the rest obtained from reference TRBV7-9 and TRBJ1-1, is as follows: DTGVSQNPRHKITKRGQNVTFRCDPISEHNRLYWYRQTLGQGPEFLTYFQNEAQLEKSRLLSDRFSAERPKGSFSTLEIQRTEQGDSAMYLCASSLGQGLRDLEAFFGQGTRLTVV.